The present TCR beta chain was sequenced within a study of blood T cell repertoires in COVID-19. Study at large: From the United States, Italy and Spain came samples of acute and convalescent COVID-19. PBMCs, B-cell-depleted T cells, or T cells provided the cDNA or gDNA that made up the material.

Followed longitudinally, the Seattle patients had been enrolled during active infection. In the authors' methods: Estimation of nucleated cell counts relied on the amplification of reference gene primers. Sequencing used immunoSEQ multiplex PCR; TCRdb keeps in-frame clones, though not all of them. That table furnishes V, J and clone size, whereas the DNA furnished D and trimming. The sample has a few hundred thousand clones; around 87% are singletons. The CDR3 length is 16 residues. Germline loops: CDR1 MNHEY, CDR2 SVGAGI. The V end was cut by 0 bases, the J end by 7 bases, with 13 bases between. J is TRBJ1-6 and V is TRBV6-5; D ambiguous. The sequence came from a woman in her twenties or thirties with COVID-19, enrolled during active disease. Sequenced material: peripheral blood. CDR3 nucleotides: TGTGCCAGCAGTTACTCGGCAGCTCGAGGGAATTCACCCCTCCACTTT. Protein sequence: CASSYSAARGNSPLHF.